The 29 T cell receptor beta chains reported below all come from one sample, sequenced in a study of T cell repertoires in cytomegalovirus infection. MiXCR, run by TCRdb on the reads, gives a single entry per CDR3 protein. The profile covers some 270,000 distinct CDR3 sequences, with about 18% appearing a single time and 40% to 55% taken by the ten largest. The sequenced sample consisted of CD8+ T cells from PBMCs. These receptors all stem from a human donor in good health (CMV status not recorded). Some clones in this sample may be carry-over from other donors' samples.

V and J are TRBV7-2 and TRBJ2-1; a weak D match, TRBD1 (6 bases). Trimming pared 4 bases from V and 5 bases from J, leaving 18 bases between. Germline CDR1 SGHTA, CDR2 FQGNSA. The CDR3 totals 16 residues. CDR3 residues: CASSSPSDRINNEQFF. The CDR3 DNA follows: TGTGCCAGCAGCTCTCCTTCCGACAGGATTAACAATGAGCAGTTCTTC.

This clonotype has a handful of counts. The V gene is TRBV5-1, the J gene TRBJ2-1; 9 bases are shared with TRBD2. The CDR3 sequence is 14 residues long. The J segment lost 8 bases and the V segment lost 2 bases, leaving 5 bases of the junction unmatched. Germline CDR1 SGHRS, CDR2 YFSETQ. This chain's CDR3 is CASSFSGGLYEQFF. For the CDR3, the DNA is TGCGCCAGCAGCTTTAGCGGGGGTTTATATGAGCAGTTCTTC. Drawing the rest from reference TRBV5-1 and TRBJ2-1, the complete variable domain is KAGVTQTPRYLIKTRGQQVTLSCSPISGHRSVSWYQQTPGQGLQFLFEYFSETQRNKGNFPGRFSGRQFSNSRSEMNVSTLELGDSALYLCASSFSGGLYEQFFGPGTRLTVL.

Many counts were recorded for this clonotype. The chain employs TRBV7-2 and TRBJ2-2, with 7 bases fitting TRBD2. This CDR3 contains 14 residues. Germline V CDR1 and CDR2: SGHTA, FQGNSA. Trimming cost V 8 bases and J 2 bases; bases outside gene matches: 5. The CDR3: CASPGTTNTGELFF. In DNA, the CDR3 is TGTGCCAGCCCCGGGACTACCAACACCGGGGAGCTGTTTTTT.

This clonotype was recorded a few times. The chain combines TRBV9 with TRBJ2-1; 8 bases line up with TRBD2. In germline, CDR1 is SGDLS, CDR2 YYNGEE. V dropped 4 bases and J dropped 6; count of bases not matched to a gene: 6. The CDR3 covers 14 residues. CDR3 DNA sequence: TGTGCCAGCAGCTCAAGGACTAGCAGCAATGAGCAGTTCTTC. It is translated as CASSSRTSSNEQFF.

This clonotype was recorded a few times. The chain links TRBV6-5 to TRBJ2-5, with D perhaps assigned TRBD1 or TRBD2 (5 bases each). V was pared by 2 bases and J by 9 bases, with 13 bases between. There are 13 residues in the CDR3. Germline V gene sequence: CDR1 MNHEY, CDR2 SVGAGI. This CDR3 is CASSYQGLGAQYF. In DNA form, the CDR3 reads TGTGCCAGCAGTTACCAGGGCCTCGGGGCCCAGTACTTC.

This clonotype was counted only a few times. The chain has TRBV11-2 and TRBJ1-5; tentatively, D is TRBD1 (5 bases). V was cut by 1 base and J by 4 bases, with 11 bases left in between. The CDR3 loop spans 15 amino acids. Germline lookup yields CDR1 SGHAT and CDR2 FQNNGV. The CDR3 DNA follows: TGTGCCAGCAGCTTAGGGAGACAGCCTAATCAGCCCCAGCATTTT. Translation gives CASSLGRQPNQPQHF.

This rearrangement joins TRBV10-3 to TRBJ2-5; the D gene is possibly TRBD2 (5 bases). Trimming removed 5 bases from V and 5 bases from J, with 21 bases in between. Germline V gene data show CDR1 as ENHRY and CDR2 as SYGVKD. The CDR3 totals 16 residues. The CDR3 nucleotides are TGTGCCATCAGTCGCGGAGACTACCATTACCGGGAGACCCAGTACTTC. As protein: CAISRGDYHYRETQYF.

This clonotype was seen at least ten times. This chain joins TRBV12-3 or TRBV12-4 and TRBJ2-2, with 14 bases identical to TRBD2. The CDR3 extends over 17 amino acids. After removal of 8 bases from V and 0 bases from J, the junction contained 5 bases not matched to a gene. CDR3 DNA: TGTGCCAGCGAGGGACTAGCGGGGGCCTCGAACACCGGGGAGCTGTTTTTT. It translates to CASEGLAGASNTGELFF.

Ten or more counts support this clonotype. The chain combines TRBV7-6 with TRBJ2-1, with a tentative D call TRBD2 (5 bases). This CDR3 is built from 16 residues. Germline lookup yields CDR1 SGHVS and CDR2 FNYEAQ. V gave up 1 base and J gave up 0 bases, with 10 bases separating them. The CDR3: CASSLEGRASYNEQFF. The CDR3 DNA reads TGTGCCAGCAGCTTAGAAGGGCGGGCCTCCTACAATGAGCAGTTCTTC. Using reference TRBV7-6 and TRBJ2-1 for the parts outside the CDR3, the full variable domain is GAGVSQSPRYKVTKRGQDVALRCDPISGHVSLYWYRQALGQGPEFLTYFNYEAQQDKSGLPNDRFSAERPEGSISTLTIQRTEQRDSAMYRCASSLEGRASYNEQFFGPGTRLTVL.

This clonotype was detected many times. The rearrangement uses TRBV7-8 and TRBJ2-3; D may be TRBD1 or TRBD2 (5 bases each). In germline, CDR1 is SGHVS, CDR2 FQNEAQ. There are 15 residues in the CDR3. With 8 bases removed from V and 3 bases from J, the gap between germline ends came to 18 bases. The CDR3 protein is CASQGRGSTTDTQYF. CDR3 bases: TGTGCCAGCCAGGGCCGGGGATCGACAACAGATACGCAGTATTTT.

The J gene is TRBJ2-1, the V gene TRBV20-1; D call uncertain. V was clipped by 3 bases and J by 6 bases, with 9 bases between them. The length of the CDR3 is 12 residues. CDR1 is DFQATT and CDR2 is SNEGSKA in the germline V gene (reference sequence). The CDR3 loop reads CSASPSSNEQFF. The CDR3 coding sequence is TGCAGTGCTAGCCCGAGTTCCAATGAGCAGTTCTTC.

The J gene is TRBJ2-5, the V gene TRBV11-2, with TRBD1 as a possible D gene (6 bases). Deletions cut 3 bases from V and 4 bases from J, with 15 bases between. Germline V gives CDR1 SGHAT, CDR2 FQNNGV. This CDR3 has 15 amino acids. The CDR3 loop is CASSFAPGQVETQYF. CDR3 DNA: TGTGCCAGCAGCTTTGCCCCGGGACAAGTAGAGACCCAGTACTTC.

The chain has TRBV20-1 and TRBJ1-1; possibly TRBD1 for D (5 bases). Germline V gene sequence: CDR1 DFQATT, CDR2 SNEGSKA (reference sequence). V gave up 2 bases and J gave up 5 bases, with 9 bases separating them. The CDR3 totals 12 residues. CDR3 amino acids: CSARQGGTEAFF. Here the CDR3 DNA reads TGCAGTGCTAGACAGGGAGGGACTGAAGCTTTCTTT.

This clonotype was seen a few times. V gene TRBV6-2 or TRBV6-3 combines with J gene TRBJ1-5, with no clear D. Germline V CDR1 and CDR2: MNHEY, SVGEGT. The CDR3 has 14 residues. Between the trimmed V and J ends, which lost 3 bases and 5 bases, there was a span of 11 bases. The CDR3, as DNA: TGTGCCAGCAGTTATTGGGGTGGGGATCAGCCCCAGCATTTT. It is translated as CASSYWGGDQPQHF.

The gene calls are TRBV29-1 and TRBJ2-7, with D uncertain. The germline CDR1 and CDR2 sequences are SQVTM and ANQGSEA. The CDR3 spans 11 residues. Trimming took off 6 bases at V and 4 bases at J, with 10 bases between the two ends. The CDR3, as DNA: TGCAGCGTCCTGGATCGATACGAGCAGTACTTC. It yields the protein CSVLDRYEQYF.

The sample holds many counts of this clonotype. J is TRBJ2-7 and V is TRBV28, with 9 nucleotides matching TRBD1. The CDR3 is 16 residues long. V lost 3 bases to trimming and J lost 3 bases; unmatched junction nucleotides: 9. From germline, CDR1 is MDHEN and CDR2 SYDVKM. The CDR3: CASSFTPGQGHYEQYF. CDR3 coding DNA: TGTGCCAGCAGTTTCACTCCGGGACAGGGCCACTACGAGCAGTACTTC.

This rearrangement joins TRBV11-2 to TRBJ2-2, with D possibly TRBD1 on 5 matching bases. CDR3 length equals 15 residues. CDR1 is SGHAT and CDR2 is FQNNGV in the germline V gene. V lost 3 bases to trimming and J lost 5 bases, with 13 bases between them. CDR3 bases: TGTGCCAGCAGCTTCTGGCAGGGATGGACCGGGGAGCTGTTTTTT. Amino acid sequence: CASSFWQGWTGELFF.

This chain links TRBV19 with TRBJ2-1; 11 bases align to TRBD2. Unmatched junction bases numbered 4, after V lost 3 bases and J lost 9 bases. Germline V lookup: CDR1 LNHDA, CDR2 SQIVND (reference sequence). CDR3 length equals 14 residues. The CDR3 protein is CASSISGGVLEQFF. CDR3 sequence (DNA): TGTGCCAGTAGTATTAGCGGGGGGGTGCTTGAGCAGTTCTTC. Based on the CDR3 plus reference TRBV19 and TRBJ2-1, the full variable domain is DGGITQSPKYLFRKEGQNVTLSCEQNLNHDAMYWYRQDPGQGLRLIYYSQIVNDFQKGDIAEGYSVSREKKESFPLTVTSAQKNPTAFYLCASSISGGVLEQFFGPGTRLTVL.

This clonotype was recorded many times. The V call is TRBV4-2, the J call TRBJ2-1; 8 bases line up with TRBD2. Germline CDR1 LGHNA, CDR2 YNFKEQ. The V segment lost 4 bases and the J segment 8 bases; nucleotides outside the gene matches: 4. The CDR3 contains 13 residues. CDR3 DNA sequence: TGTGCCAGCAGCCTCGGACTAGCCGATGAGCAGTTCTTC. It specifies CASSLGLADEQFF.

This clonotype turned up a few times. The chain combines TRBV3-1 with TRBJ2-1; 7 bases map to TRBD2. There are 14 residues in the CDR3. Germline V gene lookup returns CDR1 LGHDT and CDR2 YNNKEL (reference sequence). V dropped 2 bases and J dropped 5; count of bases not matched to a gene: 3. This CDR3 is CASSQWRGNNEQFF. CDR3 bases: TGTGCCAGCAGCCAATGGCGGGGGAACAATGAGCAGTTCTTC.

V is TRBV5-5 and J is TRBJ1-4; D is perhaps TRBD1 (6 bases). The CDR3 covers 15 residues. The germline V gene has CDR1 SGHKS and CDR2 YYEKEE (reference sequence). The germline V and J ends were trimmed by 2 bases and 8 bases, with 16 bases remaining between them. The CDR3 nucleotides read TGTGCCAGCAGCTTTACCGGGACACTTAGGGAAAAACTGTTTTTT. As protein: CASSFTGTLREKLFF.

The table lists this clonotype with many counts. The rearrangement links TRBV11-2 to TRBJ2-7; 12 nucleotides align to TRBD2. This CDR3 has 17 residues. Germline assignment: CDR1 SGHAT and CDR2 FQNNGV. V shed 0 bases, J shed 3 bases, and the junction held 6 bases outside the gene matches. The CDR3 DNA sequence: TGTGCCAGCAGCTTAGACCTATCTAGCGGGGGGGTCTACGAGCAGTACTTC. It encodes CASSLDLSSGGVYEQYF.

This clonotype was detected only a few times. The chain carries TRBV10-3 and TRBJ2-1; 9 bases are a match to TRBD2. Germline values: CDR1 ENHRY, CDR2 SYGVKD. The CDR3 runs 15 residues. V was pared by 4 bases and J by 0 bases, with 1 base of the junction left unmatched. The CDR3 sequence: CAISGSGGSYNEQFF. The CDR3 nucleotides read TGTGCCATCAGTGGTAGCGGGGGCTCCTACAATGAGCAGTTCTTC.

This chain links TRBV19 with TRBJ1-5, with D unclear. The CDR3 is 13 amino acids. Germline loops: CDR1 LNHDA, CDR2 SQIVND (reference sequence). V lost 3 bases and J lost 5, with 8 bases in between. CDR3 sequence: CASSIRSDQPQHF. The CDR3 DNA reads TGTGCCAGTAGTATCCGGTCGGATCAGCCCCAGCATTTT. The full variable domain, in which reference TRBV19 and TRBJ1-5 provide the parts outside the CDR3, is DGGITQSPKYLFRKEGQNVTLSCEQNLNHDAMYWYRQDPGQGLRLIYYSQIVNDFQKGDIAEGYSVSREKKESFPLTVTSAQKNPTAFYLCASSIRSDQPQHFGDGTRLSIL.

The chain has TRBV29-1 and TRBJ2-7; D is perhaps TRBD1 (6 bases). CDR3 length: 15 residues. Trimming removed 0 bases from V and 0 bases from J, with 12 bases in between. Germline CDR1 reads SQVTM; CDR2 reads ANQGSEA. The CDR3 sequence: CSVEDSQGSSYEQYF. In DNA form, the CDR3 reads TGCAGCGTTGAAGATAGTCAGGGGAGCTCCTACGAGCAGTACTTC.

The CDR3 loop is CASSATRWSLNEQFF. The CDR3 nucleotides are TGTGCCAGCAGCGCTACTAGATGGTCTCTCAATGAGCAGTTCTTC. V gene TRBV13 combines with J gene TRBJ2-1; a weak D match, TRBD2 (5 bases). The CDR3 loop spans 15 amino acids. V was shortened by 5 bases and J by 6 bases, with 17 bases between the two germline ends. Germline-derived CDR1 and CDR2 are PRHDT and FYEKMQ (reference sequence).

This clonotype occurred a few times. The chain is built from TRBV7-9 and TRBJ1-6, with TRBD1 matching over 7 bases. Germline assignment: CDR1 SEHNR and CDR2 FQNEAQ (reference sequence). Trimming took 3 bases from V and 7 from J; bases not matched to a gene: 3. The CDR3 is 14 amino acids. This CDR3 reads CASSFEGANSPLHF. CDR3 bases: TGTGCCAGCAGCTTTGAGGGGGCGAATTCACCCCTCCACTTT.

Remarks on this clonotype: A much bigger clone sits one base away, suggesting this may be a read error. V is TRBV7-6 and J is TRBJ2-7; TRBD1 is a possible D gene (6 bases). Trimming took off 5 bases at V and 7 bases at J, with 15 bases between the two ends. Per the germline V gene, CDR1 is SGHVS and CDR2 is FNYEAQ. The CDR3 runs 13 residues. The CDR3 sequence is CASSTGQNQEQYF. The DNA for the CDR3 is TGTGCCAGCAGCACCGGACAGAACCAAGAGCAGTACTTC.

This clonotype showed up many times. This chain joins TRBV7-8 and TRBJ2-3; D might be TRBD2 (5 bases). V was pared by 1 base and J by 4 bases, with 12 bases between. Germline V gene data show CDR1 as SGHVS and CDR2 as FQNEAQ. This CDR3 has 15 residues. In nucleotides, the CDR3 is TGTGCCAGCAGCTTAGATAGTCGGGATCCAGATACGCAGTATTTT. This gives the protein CASSLDSRDPDTQYF.